This T cell receptor (beta chain) derives from a study of memory CD4+ T cells and cytomegalovirus serostatus. Across the study: Healthy Belgian adult donors included under ten CMV-positive and 20 to 30 CMV-negative people.

Details on this clone: Its antigen is currently unknown.

Single viable CD3+CD4+CD8-CD45RO+ cells were sorted as the memory CD4+ T cells. This CDR3 has 15 residues. CDR1 LGHNA and CDR2 YSLEER come from the germline V gene. V was trimmed by 1 base and J by 0 bases, leaving 10 bases between them. The method was immunoSEQ multiplex PCR; TCRdb's version includes in-frame clones alone and lacks a portion of them. The table shows 25,000 to 30,000 clones, with about four fifths occurring only once. General observations from the study: CMV serostatus prediction reached median AUC 0.95, or 0.91 with US-trained model. Of 150 to 200 reported CMV TCRbeta sequences, under 70 were found in memory CD4+ repertoires. The CMV-associated TCR signature appears largely within the CD4+ memory repertoire.

This clonotype originated in an adult in good health and CMV-seronegative. Input material: memory CD4+ T cells from blood. The genes are TRBV4-3 and TRBJ2-7; tentatively, D is TRBD2 (6 bases). This CDR3 reads CASSQVPGGSYEQYF. In DNA form, the CDR3 reads TGCGCCAGCAGCCAAGTACCCGGGGGCTCCTACGAGCAGTACTTC.